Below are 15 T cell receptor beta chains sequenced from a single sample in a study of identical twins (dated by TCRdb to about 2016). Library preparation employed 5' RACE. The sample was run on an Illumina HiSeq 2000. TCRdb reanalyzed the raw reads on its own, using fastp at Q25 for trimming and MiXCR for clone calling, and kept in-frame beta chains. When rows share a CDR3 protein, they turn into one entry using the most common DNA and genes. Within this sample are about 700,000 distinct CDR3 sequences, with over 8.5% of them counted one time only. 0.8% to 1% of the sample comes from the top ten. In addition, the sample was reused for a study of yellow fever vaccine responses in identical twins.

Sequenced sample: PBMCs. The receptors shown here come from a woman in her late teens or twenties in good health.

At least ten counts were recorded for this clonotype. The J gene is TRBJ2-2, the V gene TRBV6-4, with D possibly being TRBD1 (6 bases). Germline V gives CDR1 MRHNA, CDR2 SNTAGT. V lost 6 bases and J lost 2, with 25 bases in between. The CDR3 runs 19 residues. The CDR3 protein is CASSPQQGSAGVNTGELFF. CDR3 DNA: TGTGCCAGCAGCCCCCAACAGGGAAGTGCCGGGGTCAACACCGGGGAGCTGTTTTTT.

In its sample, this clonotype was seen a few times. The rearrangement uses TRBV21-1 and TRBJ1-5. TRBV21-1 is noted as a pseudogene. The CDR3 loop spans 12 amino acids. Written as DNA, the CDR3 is TGTGCCAGCAGCAACTGGGGTCAGCCCCAGCATTTT. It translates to CASSNWGQPQHF.

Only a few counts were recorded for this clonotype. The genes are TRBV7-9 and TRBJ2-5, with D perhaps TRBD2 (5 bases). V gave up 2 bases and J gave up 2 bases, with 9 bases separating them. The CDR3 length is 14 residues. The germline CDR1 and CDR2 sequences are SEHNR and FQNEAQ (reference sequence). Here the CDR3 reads CASSLIPGQETQYF. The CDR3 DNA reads TGTGCCAGCAGCTTAATTCCGGGACAAGAGACCCAGTACTTC.

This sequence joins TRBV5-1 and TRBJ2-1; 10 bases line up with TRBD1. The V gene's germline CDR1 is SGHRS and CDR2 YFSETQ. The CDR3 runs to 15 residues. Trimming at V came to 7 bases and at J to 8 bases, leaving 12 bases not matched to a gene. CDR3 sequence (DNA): TGCGCCAGCGGAGCGACAGGGGGCCTTTCGGATGAGCAGTTCTTC. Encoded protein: CASGATGGLSDEQFF.

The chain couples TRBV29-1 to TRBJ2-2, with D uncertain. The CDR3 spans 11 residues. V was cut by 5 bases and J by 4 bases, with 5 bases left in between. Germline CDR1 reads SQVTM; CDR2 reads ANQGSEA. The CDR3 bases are TGCAGCGTTCTGGGCACCGGGGAGCTGTTTTTT. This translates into CSVLGTGELFF.

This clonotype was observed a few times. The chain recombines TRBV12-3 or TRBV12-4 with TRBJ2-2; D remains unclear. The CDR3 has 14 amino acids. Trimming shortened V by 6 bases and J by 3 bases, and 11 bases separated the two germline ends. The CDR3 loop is CASRAAIHTGELFF. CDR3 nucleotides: TGTGCCAGCAGGGCCGCGATTCACACCGGGGAGCTGTTTTTT.

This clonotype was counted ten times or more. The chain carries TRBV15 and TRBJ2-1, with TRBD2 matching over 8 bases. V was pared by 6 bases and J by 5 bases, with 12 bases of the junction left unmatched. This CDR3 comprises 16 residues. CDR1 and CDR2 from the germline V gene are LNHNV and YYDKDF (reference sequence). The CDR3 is CATSTQTSGRNNEQFF. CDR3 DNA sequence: TGTGCCACCAGTACCCAAACTAGCGGACGAAACAATGAGCAGTTCTTC.

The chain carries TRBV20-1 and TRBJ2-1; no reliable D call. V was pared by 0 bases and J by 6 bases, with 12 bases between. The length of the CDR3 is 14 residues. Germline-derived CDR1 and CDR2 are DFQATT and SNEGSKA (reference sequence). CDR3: CSARDILDGNEQFF. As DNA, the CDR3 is TGCAGTGCTAGAGATATCCTGGACGGCAATGAGCAGTTCTTC.

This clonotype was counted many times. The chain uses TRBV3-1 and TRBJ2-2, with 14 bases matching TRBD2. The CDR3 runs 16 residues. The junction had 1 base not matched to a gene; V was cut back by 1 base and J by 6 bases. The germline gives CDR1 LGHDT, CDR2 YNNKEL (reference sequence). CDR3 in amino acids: CASSQGLAGGPGELFF. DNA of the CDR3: TGTGCCAGCAGCCAAGGACTAGCGGGGGGGCCCGGGGAGCTGTTTTTT.

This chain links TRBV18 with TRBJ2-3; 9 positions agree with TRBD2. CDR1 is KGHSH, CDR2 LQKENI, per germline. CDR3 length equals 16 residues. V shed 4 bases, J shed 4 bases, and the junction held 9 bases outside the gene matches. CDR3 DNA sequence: TGTGCCAGCTCACGACCGGGACTAGCTGCTCCAGATACGCAGTATTTT. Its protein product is CASSRPGLAAPDTQYF. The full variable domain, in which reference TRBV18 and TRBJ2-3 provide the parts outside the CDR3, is NAGVMQNPRHLVRRRGQEARLRCSPMKGHSHVYWYRQLPEEGLKFMVYLQKENIIDESGMPKERFSAEFPKEGPSILRIQQVVRGDSAAYFCASSRPGLAAPDTQYFGPGTRLTVL.

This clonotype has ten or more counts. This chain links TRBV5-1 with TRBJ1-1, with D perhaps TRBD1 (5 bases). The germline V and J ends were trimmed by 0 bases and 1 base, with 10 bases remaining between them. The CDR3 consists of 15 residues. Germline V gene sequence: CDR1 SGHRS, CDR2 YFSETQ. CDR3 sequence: CASSLGGHGNTEAFF. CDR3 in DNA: TGCGCCAGCAGCTTGGGTGGACACGGGAACACTGAAGCTTTCTTT.

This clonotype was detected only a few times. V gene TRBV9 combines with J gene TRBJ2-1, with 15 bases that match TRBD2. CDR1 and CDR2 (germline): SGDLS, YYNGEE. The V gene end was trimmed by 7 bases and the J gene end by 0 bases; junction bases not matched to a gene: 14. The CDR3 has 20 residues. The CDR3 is CASPEEGLAGGLGSYNEQFF. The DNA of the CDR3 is TGTGCCAGCCCCGAAGAGGGACTAGCGGGGGGTCTGGGCTCCTACAATGAGCAGTTCTTC.

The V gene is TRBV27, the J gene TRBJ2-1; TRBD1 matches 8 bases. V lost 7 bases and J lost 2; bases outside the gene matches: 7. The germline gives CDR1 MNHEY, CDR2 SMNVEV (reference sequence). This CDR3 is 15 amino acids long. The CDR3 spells CASIASDRAYNEQFF. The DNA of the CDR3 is TGTGCCAGCATTGCCTCGGACAGGGCCTACAATGAGCAGTTCTTC.

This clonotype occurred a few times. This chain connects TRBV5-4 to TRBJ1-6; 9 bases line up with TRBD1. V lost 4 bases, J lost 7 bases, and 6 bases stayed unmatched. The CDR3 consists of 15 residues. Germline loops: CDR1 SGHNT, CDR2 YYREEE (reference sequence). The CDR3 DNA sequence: TGTGCCAGCAGCCGTGGACAGGGGTCAAATTCACCCCTCCACTTT. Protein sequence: CASSRGQGSNSPLHF.

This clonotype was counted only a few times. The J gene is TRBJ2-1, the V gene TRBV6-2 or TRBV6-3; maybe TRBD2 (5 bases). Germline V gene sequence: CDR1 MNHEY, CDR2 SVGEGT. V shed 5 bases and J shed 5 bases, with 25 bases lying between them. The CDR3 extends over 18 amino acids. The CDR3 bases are TGTGCCAGCAGTGATATGATTGCGGAGGATGAGGTGCACAATGAGCAGTTCTTC. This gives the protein CASSDMIAEDEVHNEQFF.